This T cell receptor beta chain comes out of a study of shared clonotypes between healthy human individuals. Only in-frame clones appear in the TCRdb table, and some are missing; sequencing was by immunoSEQ multiplex PCR. The profile shows roughly 1 million clones, around four fifths of them singletons. Germline V gives CDR1 SGHNT, CDR2 YENEEA. J was trimmed by 3 bases and V by 1 base; bases with no gene match: 2. CDR3 length equals 16 residues. J is TRBJ2-5 and V is TRBV11-3, with TRBD2 identical over 13 bases. This sequence was found in a man between 18 and 29 years old in good health. Specimen: memory CD4+ T cells sorted from blood. The sample's subset: CD45RA-negative fraction. Here the CDR3 DNA reads TGTGCCAGCAGCTTAGGCGGACTAGCGGGAGAAGAGACCCAGTACTTC. It yields the protein CASSLGGLAGEETQYF.